This T cell receptor (beta chain) was observed in a study of CD8+CD57+ T cells in acquired aplastic anemia. Looking at the study overall: An average of approximately 3.2 ug of DNA was obtained from sorted CD4+ and CD8+ cells.

Details on this clonotype: What it binds is unknown.

General study results and limits: Patients and controls turned out to have twenty-nine CD8+ CDR3 sequences in common.

It was patients with CD8+CD57+ cell expansion by flow cytometry who were chosen for sequencing. Each of the patients presented with severe acquired aplastic anemia. Among the patients, none had received any therapy at the time of blood sampling. After removal of 2 bases from V and 9 bases from J, the junction contained 8 bases not matched to a gene. The V gene's germline CDR1 is ENHRY and CDR2 SYGVKD. The CDR3 has 16 amino acids. CDR3 and TCR beta VDJ profiling relied on genomic DNA as the template. TCRdb re-called the reads through MiXCR, storing one row per CDR3 protein. This table holds approximately 260,000 distinct CDR3 sequences, approximately 80% found once.

Sequencing used sorted CD4+, CD8+, or CD8+CD57+ T cells (not recorded which) from PBMCs. This TCR was sampled from a human donor with aplastic anemia. V gene TRBV10-3 combines with J gene TRBJ1-6; 9 bases agree with TRBD1. The CDR3 loop is CAISEIQTGGFSPLHF. The CDR3, as DNA: TGTGCCATCAGTGAGATACAGACAGGGGGATTTTCACCCCTCCACTTT.